The 18 T cell receptor beta chains given below trace back to one sample, sequenced in a study of a mutant IDH1 vaccine in newly diagnosed glioma. Time point indicated: week 47, end of study. The study gave 300 ug of mutant IDH1 20-mer peptide per vaccine dose, with topical imiquimod. Generated by immunoSEQ multiplex PCR, the TCRdb table keeps only in-frame clones and is missing some. Seen here are some 40,000 clones, 60% to 75% observed once, and the top ten hold 8.9%. These TCRs' antigens remain unknown. The specimen was PBMCs, collected from a glioma patient whose treatment included an IDH1 peptide vaccine. These receptors came from a man aged 40-49 years with glioma.

The chain is built from TRBV18 and TRBJ2-5, with no clear D. V was shortened by 6 bases and J by 2 bases, with 13 bases between the two germline ends. Germline V gives CDR1 KGHSH, CDR2 LQKENI. This CDR3 is 14 amino acids long. This chain's CDR3 is CASSNHRGQETQYF. In DNA, the CDR3 is TGTGCCAGCTCTAACCACCGTGGACAAGAGACCCAGTACTTC. Full variable domain (outside the CDR3, taken from reference TRBV18 and TRBJ2-5): NAGVMQNPRHLVRRRGQEARLRCSPMKGHSHVYWYRQLPEEGLKFMVYLQKENIIDESGMPKERFSAEFPKEGPSILRIQQVVRGDSAAYFCASSNHRGQETQYFGPGTRLLVL.

The chain employs TRBV5-1 and TRBJ2-3; no reliable D call. The V and J ends lost 2 bases and 3 bases respectively, with 13 bases between them. Germline values: CDR1 SGHRS, CDR2 YFSETQ. The CDR3 is 15 residues long. CDR3 in amino acids: CASSFRFPWTDTQYF. For the CDR3, the DNA is TGCGCCAGCAGCTTCCGTTTCCCATGGACAGATACGCAGTATTTT.

The chain is built from TRBV7-9 and TRBJ2-5; D is uncertain. Per germline, CDR1 SEHNR and CDR2 FQNEAQ (reference sequence). The CDR3 extends over 14 amino acids. V shed 0 bases and J shed 1 base, with 6 bases lying between them. The CDR3 sequence is CASSLAPPQETQYF. CDR3 nucleotides: TGTGCCAGCAGCTTAGCCCCGCCCCAAGAGACCCAGTACTTC.

A remark on this clone: Different DNA sequences within this sample yield the same CDR3. CDR3 nucleotide sequence: TGTGCCTGGAGTCGGGGGGACAATCAGCCCCAGCATTTT. This translates into CAWSRGDNQPQHF. V usage is TRBV30 and J usage is TRBJ1-5, with D tentatively TRBD1 (5 bases). Deletions cut 2 bases from V and 3 bases from J, with 8 bases between. The CDR3 length is 13 residues. Germline V gives CDR1 GTSNPN, CDR2 SVGIG (reference sequence).

The chain uses TRBV2 and TRBJ1-4; D is undetermined. CDR1 is SNHLY, CDR2 FYNNEI, per germline. Trimming stripped 7 bases from V and 0 bases from J, with 15 bases between. The CDR3 has 16 residues. CDR3 in DNA: TGTGCCAGCAAAGTACGGTTGGTTGCAACTAATGAAAAACTGTTTTTT. Translating gives CASKVRLVATNEKLFF.

This chain connects TRBV9 to TRBJ2-3, with 9 bases aligning to TRBD1. Unmatched junction bases numbered 13, after V lost 4 bases and J lost 10 bases. The CDR3 is made up of 15 amino acids. Germline V gene sequence: CDR1 SGDLS, CDR2 YYNGEE. The CDR3 is CASSPRGGQGSSQYF. Written as DNA, the CDR3 is TGTGCCAGCAGCCCCCGGGGTGGACAGGGGAGTTCGCAGTATTTT.

A few counts support this clone. The chain recombines TRBV7-9 with TRBJ1-1, with unresolved D. Germline-derived CDR1 and CDR2 are SEHNR and FQNEAQ (reference sequence). CDR3 length: 13 residues. Trimming pared 3 bases from V and 1 base from J, leaving 6 bases between. The CDR3 sequence: CASSFGRNTEAFF. CDR3 DNA sequence: TGTGCCAGCAGCTTCGGGAGGAACACTGAAGCTTTCTTT.

This clone has just one count. The chain recombines TRBV6-1 with TRBJ2-3; 8 bases agree with TRBD1. J gave up 4 bases and V 6 bases, and 6 bases lay outside the gene matches. Germline V CDR1 and CDR2: MNHNS, SASEGT. The CDR3 length is 14 residues. Written as DNA, the CDR3 is TGTGCCAGCAGACGGGACAGGCAACCAGATACGCAGTATTTT. This translates into CASRRDRQPDTQYF.

In DNA form, the CDR3 reads TGCGCCAGCAGCTTACCACCACCTACGAACACTGAAGCTTTCTTT. This encodes CASSLPPPTNTEAFF. The chain carries TRBV5-1 and TRBJ1-1; no clear D gene. Trimming took off 2 bases at V and 1 base at J, with 12 bases between the two ends. CDR1 SGHRS and CDR2 YFSETQ come from the germline V gene. This CDR3 region has 15 residues.

The rearrangement joins TRBV7-2 to TRBJ2-3, with D perhaps TRBD2 (7 bases). The V gene's germline CDR1 is SGHTA and CDR2 FQGNSA. CDR3 size: 15 residues. Trimming cost V 9 bases and J 0 bases, with 16 bases left between them. CDR3 in amino acids: CARGGRAASTDTQYF. The CDR3 DNA reads as TGTGCCAGGGGGGGGCGAGCAGCTAGCACAGATACGCAGTATTTT.

This chain links TRBV5-6 with TRBJ1-3, with D uncertain. V lost 5 bases to trimming and J lost 1 base, with 7 bases between them. The CDR3 is made up of 13 amino acids. Germline CDR1 reads SGHDT; CDR2 reads YYEEEE. CDR3 bases: TGTGCCAGCAGACCGGGGTCTGGAAACACCATATATTTT. Translation gives CASRPGSGNTIYF.

This clone has a single count. The chain joins TRBV6-6 to TRBJ2-1; TRBD2 aligns across 13 bases. Germline V gene sequence: CDR1 MNHNY, CDR2 SVGAGI (reference sequence). Losses at the gene ends were 6 bases for V and 8 bases for J; bases not matched to a gene: 7. CDR3 size: 15 residues. The CDR3, as DNA: TGTGCCAGCAGAACCGGGACTAGCGGGAACTATGAGCAGTTCTTC. Translating gives CASRTGTSGNYEQFF.

This clone appeared a single time. The J gene is TRBJ2-3, the V gene TRBV2; D may be TRBD1 (5 bases). This CDR3 has 14 residues. Trimming removed 4 bases from V and 5 bases from J, with 13 bases in between. CDR1 is SNHLY, CDR2 FYNNEI, per germline. The chain's CDR3 is CASSVRVFGDTQYF. CDR3 sequence (DNA): TGTGCCAGCAGTGTCAGGGTCTTTGGAGATACGCAGTATTTT.

CDR3 sequence: CASQGAGYGYTF. DNA of the CDR3: TGTGCCAGTCAGGGAGCTGGCTATGGCTACACCTTC. V and J are TRBV19 and TRBJ1-2; tentatively, D is TRBD1 (5 bases). Trimming pared 8 bases from V and 4 bases from J, leaving 11 bases between. The CDR3 runs to 12 residues. CDR1 is LNHDA, CDR2 SQIVND, per germline (reference sequence).

As DNA, the CDR3 is TGTGCCAGCAGCTTACCTAGCGGGCTATACAATGAGCAGTTCTTC. Translating it yields CASSLPSGLYNEQFF. The chain carries TRBV5-4 and TRBJ2-1, with TRBD2 identical over 8 bases. The J segment lost 4 bases and the V segment lost 2 bases, leaving 5 bases of the junction unmatched. The CDR3 is made up of 15 amino acids. Germline CDR1 is SGHNT and CDR2 is YYREEE (reference sequence).

This rearrangement joins TRBV7-9 to TRBJ1-6; D is unresolved. This CDR3 region has 14 residues. Germline V gene lookup returns CDR1 SEHNR and CDR2 FQNEAQ (reference sequence). V lost 5 bases, J lost 7 bases, and 12 bases lay in between. The CDR3 region has the DNA TGTGCCAGCAGCCTAAGCGCGTGGAATTCACCCCTCCACTTT. Encoded protein: CASSLSAWNSPLHF.

The V and J genes are TRBV19 and TRBJ1-5, with D tentatively TRBD1 (5 bases). Germline CDR1 is LNHDA and CDR2 is SQIVND (reference sequence). The ends were cut back, 3 bases at V and 3 bases at J, with 15 bases in the middle. The CDR3 totals 16 residues. The CDR3 loop is CASSIRHDRLNQPQHF. CDR3 nucleotides: TGTGCCAGTAGTATCCGGCATGACAGACTCAATCAGCCCCAGCATTTT. The full variable domain, completed using reference TRBV19 and TRBJ1-5, is DGGITQSPKYLFRKEGQNVTLSCEQNLNHDAMYWYRQDPGQGLRLIYYSQIVNDFQKGDIAEGYSVSREKKESFPLTVTSAQKNPTAFYLCASSIRHDRLNQPQHFGDGTRLSIL.

The chain uses TRBV6-1 and TRBJ2-1; D is undetermined. V was trimmed by 6 bases and J by 5 bases, leaving 14 bases between them. Germline-derived CDR1 and CDR2 are MNHNS and SASEGT. CDR3 length: 14 amino acids. Here the CDR3 DNA reads TGTGCCAGCAGACGGGTAGCACCAAACAATGAGCAGTTCTTC. This encodes CASRRVAPNNEQFF.